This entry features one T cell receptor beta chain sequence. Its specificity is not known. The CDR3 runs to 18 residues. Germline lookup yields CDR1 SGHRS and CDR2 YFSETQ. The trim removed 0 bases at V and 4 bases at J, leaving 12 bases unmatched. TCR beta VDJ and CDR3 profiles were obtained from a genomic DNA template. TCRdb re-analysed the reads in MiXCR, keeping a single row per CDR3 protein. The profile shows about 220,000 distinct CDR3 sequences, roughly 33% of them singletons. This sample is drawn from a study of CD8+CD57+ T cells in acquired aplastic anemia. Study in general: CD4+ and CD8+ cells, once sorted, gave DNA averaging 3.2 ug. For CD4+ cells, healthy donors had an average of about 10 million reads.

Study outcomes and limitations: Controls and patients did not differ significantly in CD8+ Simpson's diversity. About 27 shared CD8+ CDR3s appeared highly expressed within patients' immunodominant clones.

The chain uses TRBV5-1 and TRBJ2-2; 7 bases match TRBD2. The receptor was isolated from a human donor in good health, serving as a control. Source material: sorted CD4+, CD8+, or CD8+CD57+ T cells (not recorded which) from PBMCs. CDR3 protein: CASSLGGLAGEGTGELFF. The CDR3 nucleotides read TGCGCCAGCAGCTTGGGCGGACTGGCGGGAGAGGGCACCGGGGAGCTGTTTTTT.